This T cell receptor beta chain was identified during a study of human T cells and chemical hapten exposure. The overall study: Patch tests applied 0.01% DPC to the upper back and were scored after 6 days.

CDR3 length: 17 amino acids. Trimming removed 4 bases at V and 4 bases at J, with 19 bases between. Per germline, CDR1 SGHTA and CDR2 FQGNSA. Time point in this sample: patch test 1, 2 weeks after DPC sensitization. Treatment specified: therapeutic diphenylcyclopropenone sensitization with weekly scalp DPC. TCRdb independently ran MiXCR on the RACE reads; one entry per CDR3 protein. This sample has 300,000 to 450,000 distinct CDR3 sequences, with approximately 5% found just once. The sequence came from a woman aged 45 to 65 with alopecia areata. Some clones in this sample may be carry-over from other donors' samples. The chain links TRBV7-2 to TRBJ2-2, with D possibly TRBD1 on 6 matching bases. Sample: whole blood, taken in connection with sensitization to the hapten diphenylcyclopropenone (DPC). The DNA of the CDR3 is TGTGCCAGCAGCTCGGCAGGGGCCCCCTGGGTCACCGGGGAGCTGTTTTTT. This codes for CASSSAGAPWVTGELFF.